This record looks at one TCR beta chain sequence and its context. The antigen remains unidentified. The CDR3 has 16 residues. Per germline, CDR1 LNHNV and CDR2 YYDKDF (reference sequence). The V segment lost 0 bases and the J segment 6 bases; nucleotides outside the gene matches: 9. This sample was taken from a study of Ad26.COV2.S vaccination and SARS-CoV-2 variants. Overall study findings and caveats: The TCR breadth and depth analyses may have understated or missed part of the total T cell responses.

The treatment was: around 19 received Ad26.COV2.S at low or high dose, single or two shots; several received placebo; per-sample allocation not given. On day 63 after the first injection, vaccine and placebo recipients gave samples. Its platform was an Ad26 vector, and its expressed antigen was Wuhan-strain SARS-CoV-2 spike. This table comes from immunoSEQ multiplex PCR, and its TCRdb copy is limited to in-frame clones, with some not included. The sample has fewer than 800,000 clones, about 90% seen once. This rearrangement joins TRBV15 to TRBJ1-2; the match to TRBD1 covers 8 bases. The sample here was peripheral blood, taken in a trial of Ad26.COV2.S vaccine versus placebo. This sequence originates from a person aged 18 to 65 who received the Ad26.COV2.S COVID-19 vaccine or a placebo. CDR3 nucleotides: TGTGCCACCAGCAGAGATATAACGGACAGGGTTAATGGCTACACCTTC. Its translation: CATSRDITDRVNGYTF.